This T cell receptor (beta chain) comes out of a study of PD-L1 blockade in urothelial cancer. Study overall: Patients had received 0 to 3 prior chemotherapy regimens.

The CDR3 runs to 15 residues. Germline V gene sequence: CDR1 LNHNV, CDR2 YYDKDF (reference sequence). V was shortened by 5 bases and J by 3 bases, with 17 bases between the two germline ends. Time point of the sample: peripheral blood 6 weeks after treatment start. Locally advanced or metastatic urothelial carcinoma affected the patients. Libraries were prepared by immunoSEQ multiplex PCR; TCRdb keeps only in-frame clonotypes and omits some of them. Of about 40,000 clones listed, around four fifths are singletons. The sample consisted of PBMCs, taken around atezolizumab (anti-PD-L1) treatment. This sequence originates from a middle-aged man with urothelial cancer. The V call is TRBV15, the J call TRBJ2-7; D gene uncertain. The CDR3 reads CATSALSSKNYEQYF. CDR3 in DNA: TGTGCCACCAGCGCGCTGTCCTCCAAGAACTACGAGCAGTACTTC.